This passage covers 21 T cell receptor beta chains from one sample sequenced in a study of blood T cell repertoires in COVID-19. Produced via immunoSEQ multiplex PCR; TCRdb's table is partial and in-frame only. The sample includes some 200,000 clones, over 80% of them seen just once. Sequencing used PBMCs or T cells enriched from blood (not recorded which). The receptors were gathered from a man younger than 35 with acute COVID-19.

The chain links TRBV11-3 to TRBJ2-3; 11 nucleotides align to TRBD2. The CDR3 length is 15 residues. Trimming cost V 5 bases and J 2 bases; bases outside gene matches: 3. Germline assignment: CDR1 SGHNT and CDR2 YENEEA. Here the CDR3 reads CASSGTSGYTDTQYF. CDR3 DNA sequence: TGTGCCAGCAGCGGGACTAGCGGATACACAGATACGCAGTATTTT.

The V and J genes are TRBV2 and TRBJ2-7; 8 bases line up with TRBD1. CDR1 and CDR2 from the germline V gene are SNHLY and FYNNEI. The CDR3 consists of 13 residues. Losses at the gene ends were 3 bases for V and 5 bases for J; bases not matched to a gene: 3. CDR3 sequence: CASSDYRGDEQYF. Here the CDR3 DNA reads TGTGCCAGCAGTGACTACAGGGGGGACGAGCAGTACTTC.

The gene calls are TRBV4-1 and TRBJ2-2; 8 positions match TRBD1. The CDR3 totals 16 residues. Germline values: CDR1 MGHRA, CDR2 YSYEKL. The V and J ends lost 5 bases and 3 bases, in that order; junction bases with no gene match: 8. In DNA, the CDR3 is TGCGCCAGCAGCTTAAGACAGGGGTCAGACACCGGGGAGCTGTTTTTT. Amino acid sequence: CASSLRQGSDTGELFF.

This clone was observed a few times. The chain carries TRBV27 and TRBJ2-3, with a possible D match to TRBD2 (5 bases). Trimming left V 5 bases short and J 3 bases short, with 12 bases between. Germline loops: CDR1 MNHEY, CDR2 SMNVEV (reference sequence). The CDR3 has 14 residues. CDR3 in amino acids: CASSTGMETDTQYF. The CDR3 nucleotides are TGTGCCAGCAGTACCGGGATGGAGACAGATACGCAGTATTTT.

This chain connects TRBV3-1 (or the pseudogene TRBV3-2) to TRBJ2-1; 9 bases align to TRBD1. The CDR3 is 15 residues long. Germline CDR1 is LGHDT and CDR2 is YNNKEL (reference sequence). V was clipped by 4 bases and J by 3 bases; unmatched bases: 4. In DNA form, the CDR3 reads TGTGCCAGCAGCCTTCGACAGGGGGTCTACAATGAGCAGTTCTTC. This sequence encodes CASSLRQGVYNEQFF.

CDR3 sequence: CASSSRATTNEKLFF. DNA for the CDR3: TGTGCCAGCAGCTCTAGAGCTACAACTAATGAAAAACTGTTTTTT. This chain connects TRBV2 to TRBJ1-4, with unresolved D. Trimming took 6 bases from V and 0 from J, leaving 11 bases between them. CDR1 and CDR2 from the germline V gene are SNHLY and FYNNEI. The CDR3 extends over 15 amino acids.

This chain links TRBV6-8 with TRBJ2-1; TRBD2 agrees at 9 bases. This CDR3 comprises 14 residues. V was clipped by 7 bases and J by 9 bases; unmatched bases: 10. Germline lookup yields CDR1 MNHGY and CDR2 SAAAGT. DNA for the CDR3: TGTGCCAGCAAAATCGGCGGGAGGGCCTTTGAGCAGTTCTTC. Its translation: CASKIGGRAFEQFF.

The CDR3 sequence is CASSPTPGQGAYEQYF. CDR3 nucleotide sequence: TGTGCCAGCTCACCGACACCGGGACAGGGGGCTTACGAGCAGTACTTC. V gene TRBV18 combines with J gene TRBJ2-7, with 12 nucleotides matching TRBD1. V lost 3 bases and J lost 4; bases outside the gene matches: 7. CDR3 size: 16 residues. Germline CDR1 is KGHSH and CDR2 is LQKENI.

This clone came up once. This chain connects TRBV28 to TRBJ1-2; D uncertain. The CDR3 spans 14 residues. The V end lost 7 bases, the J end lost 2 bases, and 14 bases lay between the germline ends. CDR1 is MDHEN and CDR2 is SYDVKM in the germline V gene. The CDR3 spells CASTPIGPNYGYTF. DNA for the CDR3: TGTGCCAGCACCCCAATTGGCCCCAACTATGGCTACACCTTC.

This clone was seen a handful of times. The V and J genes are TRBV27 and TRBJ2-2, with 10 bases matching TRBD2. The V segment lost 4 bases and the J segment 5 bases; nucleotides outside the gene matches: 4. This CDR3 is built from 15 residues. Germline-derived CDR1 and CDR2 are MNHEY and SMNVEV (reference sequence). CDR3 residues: CASSWSSGGTGELFF. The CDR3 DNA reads TGTGCCAGCAGTTGGAGTAGCGGGGGGACCGGGGAGCTGTTTTTT.

The CDR3 DNA sequence: TGTGCCAGCAGCTTAGCGTGGACAGAAGAGACCCAGTACTTC. The encoded protein is CASSLAWTEETQYF. J is TRBJ2-5 and V is TRBV11-2, with D perhaps TRBD1 (6 bases). The CDR3 extends over 14 amino acids. The germline V gene encodes CDR1 SGHAT and CDR2 FQNNGV. V was cut by 1 base and J by 3 bases, with 9 bases left in between.

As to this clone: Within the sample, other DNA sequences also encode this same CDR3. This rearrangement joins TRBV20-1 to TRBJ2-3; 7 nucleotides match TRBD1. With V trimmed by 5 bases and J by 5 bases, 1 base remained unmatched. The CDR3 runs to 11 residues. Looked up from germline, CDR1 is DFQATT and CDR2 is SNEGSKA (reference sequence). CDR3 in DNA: TGCAGTGCTCGGACAGGAGATACGCAGTATTTT. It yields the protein CSARTGDTQYF.

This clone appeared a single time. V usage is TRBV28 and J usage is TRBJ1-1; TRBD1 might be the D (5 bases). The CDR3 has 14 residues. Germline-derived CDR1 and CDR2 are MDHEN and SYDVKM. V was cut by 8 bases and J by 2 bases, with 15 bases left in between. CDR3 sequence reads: CASGLGQPNTEAFF. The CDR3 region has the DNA TGTGCCAGCGGGCTGGGGCAGCCTAACACTGAAGCTTTCTTT.

The CDR3 reads CASAGGANTEAFF. CDR3 in DNA: TGTGCTAGTGCGGGGGGGGCTAACACTGAAGCTTTCTTT. The V gene is TRBV12-5, the J gene TRBJ1-1, with D tentatively TRBD1 (6 bases). The ends were cut back, 7 bases at V and 2 bases at J, with 11 bases in the middle. Looked up from germline, CDR1 is LGHNT and CDR2 is FRNRAP. The CDR3 sequence is 13 residues long.

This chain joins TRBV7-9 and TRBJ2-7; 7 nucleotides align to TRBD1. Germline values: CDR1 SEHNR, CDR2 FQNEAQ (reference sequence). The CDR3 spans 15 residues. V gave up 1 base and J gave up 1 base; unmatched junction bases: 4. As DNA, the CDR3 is TGTGCCAGCAGCTTAGTAACAGGGGCTTCCTACGAGCAGTACTTC. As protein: CASSLVTGASYEQYF.

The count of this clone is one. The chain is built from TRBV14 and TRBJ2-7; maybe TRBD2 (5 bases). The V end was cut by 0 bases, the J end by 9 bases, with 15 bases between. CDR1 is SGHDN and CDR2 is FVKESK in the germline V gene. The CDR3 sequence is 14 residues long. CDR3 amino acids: CASSQEAGPVWQYF. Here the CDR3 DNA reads TGTGCCAGCAGCCAAGAGGCGGGCCCGGTGTGGCAGTACTTC.

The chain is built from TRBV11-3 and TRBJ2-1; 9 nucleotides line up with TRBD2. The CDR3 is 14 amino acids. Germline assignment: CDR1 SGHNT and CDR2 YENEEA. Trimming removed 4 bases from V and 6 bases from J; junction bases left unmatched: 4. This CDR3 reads CASSSGLAGNEQFF. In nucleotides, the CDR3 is TGTGCCAGCAGCTCGGGACTAGCAGGCAATGAGCAGTTCTTC.

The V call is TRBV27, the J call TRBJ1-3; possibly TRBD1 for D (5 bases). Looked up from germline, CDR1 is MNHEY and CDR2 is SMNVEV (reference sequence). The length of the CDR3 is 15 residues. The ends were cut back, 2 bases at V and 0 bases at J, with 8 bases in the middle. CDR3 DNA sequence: TGTGCCAGCAGTTTAGACAGTACCTCTGGAAACACCATATATTTT. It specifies CASSLDSTSGNTIYF.

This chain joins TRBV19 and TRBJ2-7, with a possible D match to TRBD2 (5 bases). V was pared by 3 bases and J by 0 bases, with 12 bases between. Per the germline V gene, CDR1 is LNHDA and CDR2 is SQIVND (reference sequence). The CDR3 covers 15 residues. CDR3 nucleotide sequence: TGTGCCAGTAGTATCCGTCTAGCAGGCTCCTACGAGCAGTACTTC. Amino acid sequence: CASSIRLAGSYEQYF.

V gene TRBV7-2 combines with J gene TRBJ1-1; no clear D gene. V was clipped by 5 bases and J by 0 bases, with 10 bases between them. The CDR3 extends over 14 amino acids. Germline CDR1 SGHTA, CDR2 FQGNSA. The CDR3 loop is CASSPQTLNTEAFF. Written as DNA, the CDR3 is TGTGCCAGCAGCCCACAGACACTGAACACTGAAGCTTTCTTT.

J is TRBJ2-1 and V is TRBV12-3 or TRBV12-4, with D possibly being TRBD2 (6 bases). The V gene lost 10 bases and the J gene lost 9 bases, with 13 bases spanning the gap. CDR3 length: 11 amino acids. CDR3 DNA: TGTGCCATCGGATTCGGGGGTGAGCAGTTCTTC. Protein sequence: CAIGFGGEQFF.